The T cell receptor beta chain under discussion was sequenced for a study of monozygotic twins with inflammatory bowel disease. Of note for this clonotype: The target antigen is unknown.

Study conclusions and caveats: There were differing immunosuppressive treatments, which may have added variability to patient repertoires.

UMIs containing a 6-nucleotide sample barcode were added via template switching. TCRalpha and TCRbeta cDNA underwent two nested PCRs of around 15 and 10 cycles. TCRdb re-analyzed the 5' RACE reads; it lists each CDR3 protein once, without DNA. This table lists roughly 300,000 distinct CDR3 sequences. The CDR3 is made up of 16 amino acids. Germline V CDR1 and CDR2: SGHRS, YFSETQ. The chain links TRBV5-1 to TRBJ2-3. The sequencing sample was made of blood. The receptor's source is a human donor with ulcerative colitis or Crohn's disease, or a healthy co-twin of an affected twin (not recorded which). CDR3 protein: CASSPRPSLGTDTQYF.